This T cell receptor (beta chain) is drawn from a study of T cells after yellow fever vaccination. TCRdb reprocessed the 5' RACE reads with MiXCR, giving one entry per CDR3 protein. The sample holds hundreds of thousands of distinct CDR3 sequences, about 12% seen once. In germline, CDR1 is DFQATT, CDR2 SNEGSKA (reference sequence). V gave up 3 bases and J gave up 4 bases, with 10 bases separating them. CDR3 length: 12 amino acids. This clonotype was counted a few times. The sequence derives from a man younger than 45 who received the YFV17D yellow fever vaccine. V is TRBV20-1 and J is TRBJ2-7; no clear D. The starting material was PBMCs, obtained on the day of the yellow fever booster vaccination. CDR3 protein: CSASVDSYEQYF. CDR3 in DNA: TGCAGTGCTAGCGTCGACTCATACGAGCAGTACTTC.